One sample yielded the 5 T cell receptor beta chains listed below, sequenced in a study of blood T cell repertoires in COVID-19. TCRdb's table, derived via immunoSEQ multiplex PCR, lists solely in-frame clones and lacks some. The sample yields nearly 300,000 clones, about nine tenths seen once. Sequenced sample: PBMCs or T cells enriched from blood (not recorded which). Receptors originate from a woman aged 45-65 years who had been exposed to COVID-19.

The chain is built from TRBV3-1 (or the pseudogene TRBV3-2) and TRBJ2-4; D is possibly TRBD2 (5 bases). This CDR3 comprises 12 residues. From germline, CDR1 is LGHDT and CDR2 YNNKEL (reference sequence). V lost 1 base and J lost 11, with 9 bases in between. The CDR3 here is CASSQGGVVQYF. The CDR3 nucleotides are TGTGCCAGCAGCCAAGGGGGAGTAGTTCAGTACTTC.

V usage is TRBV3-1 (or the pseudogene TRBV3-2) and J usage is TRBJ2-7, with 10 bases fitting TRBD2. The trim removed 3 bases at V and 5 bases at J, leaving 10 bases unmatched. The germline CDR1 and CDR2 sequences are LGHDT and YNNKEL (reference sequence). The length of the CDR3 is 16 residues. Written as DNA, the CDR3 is TGTGCCAGCAGCCACCCTACCACTAGCGGGGTTAACGAGCAGTACTTC. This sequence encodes CASSHPTTSGVNEQYF.

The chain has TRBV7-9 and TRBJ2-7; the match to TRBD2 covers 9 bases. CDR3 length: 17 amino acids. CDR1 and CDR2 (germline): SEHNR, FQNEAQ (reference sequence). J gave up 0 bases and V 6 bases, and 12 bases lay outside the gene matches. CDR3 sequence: CASRHTSLAGNSYEQYF. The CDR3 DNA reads TGTGCCAGCAGGCATACCTCCCTAGCGGGGAACTCCTACGAGCAGTACTTC.

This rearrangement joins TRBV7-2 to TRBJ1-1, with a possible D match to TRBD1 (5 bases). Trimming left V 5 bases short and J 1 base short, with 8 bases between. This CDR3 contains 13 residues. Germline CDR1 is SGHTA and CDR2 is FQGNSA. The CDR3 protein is CASSRGGNTEAFF. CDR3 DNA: TGTGCCAGCAGCCGCGGGGGGAACACTGAAGCTTTCTTT. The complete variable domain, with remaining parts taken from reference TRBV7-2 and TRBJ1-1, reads GAGVSQSPSNKVTEKGKDVELRCDPISGHTALYWYRQSLGQGLEFLIYFQGNSAPDKSGLPSDRFSAERTGGSVSTLTIQRTQQEDSAVYLCASSRGGNTEAFFGQGTRLTVV.

CDR3 nucleotide sequence: TGTGCCAGCAGCCAAGGAAGGACAGGGGGTGATACGCAGTATTTT. Translation gives CASSQGRTGGDTQYF. The chain couples TRBV4-2 to TRBJ2-3; 10 positions match TRBD1. Trimming at V came to 1 base and at J to 6 bases, leaving 4 bases not matched to a gene. Germline CDR1 is LGHNA and CDR2 is YNFKEQ. The CDR3 runs to 15 residues.